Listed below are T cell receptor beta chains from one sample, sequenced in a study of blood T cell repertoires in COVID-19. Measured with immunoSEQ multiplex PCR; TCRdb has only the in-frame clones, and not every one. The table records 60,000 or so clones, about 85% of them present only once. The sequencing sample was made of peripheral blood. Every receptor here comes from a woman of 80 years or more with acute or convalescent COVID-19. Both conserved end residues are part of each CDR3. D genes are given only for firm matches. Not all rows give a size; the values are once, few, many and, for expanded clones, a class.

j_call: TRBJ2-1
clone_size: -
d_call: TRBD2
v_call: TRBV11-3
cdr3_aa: CASSPGTSQEQFF
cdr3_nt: TGTGCCAGCAGCCCAGGGACTAGTCAAGAGCAGTTCTTC

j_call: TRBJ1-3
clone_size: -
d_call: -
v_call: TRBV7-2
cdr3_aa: CASSLDRGNTIYF
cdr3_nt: TGTGCCAGCAGCTTAGATCGGGGAAACACCATATATTTT

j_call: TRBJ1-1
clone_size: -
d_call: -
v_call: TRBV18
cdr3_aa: CASSPLQGNTEAFF
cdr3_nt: TGTGCCAGCTCACCGCTACAGGGGAACACTGAAGCTTTCTTT

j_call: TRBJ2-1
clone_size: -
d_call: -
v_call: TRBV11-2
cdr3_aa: CASSLSRSYNEQFF
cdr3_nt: TGTGCCAGCAGCTTGTCCCGCTCCTACAATGAGCAGTTCTTC

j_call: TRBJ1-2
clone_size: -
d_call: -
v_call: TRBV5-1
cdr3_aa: CASSPGQARNYGYTF
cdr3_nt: TGCGCCAGCAGCCCCGGCCAGGCCCGTAACTATGGCTACACCTTC

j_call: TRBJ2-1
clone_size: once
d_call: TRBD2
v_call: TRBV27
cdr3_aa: CASSLRAGGRVNEQFF
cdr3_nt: TGTGCCAGCAGTTTAAGAGCGGGAGGGAGAGTGAATGAGCAGTTCTTC

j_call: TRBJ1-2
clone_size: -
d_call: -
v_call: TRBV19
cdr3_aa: CASGDGGYGYTF
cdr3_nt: TGTGCCAGTGGGGACGGGGGCTATGGCTACACCTTC

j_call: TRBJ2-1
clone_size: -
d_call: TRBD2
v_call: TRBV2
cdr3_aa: CASSEVRLAVYNEQFF
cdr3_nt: TGTGCCAGCAGTGAGGTTCGCCTAGCGGTATACAATGAGCAGTTCTTC

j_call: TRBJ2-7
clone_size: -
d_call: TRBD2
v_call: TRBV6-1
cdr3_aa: CASSELVAGGPFIYEQYF
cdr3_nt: TGTGCCAGCAGTGAACTCGTGGCGGGAGGGCCATTTATTTACGAGCAGTACTTC

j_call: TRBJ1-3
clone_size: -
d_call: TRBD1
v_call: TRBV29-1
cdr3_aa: CSVAHGTGSTGSGNTIYF
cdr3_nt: TGCAGCGTTGCCCACGGGACAGGGTCCACGGGGTCTGGAAACACCATATATTTT